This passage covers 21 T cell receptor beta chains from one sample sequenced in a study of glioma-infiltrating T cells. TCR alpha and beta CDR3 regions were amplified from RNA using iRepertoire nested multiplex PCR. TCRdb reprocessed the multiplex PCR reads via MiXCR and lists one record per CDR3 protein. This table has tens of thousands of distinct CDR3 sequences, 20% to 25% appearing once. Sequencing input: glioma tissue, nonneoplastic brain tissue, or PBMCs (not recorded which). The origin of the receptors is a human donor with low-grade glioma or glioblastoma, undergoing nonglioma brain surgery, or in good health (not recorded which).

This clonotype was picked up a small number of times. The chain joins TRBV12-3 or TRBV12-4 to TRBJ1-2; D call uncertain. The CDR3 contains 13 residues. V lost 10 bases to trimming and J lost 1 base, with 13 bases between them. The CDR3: CATLPRFNYGYTF. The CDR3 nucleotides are TGTGCCACCTTACCCCGATTTAACTATGGCTACACCTTC.

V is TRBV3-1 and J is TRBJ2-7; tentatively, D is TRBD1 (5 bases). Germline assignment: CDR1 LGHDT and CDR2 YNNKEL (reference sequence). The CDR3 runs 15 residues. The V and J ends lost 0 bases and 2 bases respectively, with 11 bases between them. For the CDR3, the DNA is TGTGCCAGCAGCCAAGACCCCCGACAGACCTACGAGCAGTACTTC. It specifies CASSQDPRQTYEQYF.

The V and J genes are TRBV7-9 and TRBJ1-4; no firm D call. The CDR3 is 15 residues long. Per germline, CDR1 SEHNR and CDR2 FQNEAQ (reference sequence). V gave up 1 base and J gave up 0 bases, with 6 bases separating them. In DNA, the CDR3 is TGTGCCAGCAGCTTAGTTTGGGCAACTAATGAAAAACTGTTTTTT. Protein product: CASSLVWATNEKLFF.

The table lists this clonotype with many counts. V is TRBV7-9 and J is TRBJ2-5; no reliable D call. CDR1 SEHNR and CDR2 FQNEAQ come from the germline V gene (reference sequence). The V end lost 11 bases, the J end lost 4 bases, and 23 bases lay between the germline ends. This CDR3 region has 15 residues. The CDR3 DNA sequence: TGTGCCCATGAGCCGGTGGCAGGCGGTGGAGAGACCCAGTACTTC. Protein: CAHEPVAGGGETQYF. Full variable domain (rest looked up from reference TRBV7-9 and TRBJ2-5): DTGVSQNPRHKITKRGQNVTFRCDPISEHNRLYWYRQTLGQGPEFLTYFQNEAQLEKSRLLSDRFSAERPKGSFSTLEIQRTEQGDSAMYLCAHEPVAGGGETQYFGPGTRLLVL.

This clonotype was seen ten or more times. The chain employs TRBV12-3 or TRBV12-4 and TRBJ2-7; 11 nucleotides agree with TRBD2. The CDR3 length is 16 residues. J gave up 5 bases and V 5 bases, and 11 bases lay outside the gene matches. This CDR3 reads CASSLRTSGSAHEQYF. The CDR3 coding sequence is TGTGCCAGCAGTCTCCGAACTAGCGGGAGTGCCCACGAGCAGTACTTC.

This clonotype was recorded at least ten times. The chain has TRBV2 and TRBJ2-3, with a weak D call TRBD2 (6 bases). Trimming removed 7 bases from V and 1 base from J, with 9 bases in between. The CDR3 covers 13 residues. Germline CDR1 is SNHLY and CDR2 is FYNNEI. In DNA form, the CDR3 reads TGTGCCAGCAACGGGGGACGCACAGATACGCAGTATTTT. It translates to CASNGGRTDTQYF.

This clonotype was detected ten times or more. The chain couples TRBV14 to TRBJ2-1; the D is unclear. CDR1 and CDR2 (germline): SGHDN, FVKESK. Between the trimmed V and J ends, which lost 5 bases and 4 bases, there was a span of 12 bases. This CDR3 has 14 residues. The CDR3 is CASSFRDSYNEQFF. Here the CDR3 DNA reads TGTGCCAGCAGCTTCCGAGATAGTTACAATGAGCAGTTCTTC.

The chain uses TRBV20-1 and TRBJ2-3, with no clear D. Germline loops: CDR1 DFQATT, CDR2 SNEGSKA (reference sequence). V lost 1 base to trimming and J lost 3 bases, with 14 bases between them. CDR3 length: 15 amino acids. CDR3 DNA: TGCAGTGCTAGAGGTAGCCAGACGCGTACAGATACGCAGTATTTT. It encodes CSARGSQTRTDTQYF.

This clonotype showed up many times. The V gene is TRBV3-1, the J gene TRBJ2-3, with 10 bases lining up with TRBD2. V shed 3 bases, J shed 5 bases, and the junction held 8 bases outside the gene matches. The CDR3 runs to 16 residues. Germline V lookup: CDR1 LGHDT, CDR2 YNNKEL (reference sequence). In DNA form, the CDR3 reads TGTGCCAGCAGCCATCCTAGCGGGGGTTCGATAGATACGCAGTATTTT. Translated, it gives CASSHPSGGSIDTQYF.

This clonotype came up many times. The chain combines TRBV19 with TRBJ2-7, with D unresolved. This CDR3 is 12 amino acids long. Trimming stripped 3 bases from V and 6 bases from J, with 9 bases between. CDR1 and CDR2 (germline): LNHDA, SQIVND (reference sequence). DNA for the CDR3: TGTGCCAGTAGTATGGGTGGTCTCGAGCAGTACTTC. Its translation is CASSMGGLEQYF. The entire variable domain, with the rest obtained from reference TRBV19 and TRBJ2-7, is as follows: DGGITQSPKYLFRKEGQNVTLSCEQNLNHDAMYWYRQDPGQGLRLIYYSQIVNDFQKGDIAEGYSVSREKKESFPLTVTSAQKNPTAFYLCASSMGGLEQYFGPGTRLTVT.

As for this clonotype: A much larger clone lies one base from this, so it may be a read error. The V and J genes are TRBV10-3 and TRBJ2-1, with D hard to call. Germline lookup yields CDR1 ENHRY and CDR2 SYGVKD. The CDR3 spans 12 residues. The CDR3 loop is CAIGELSYEQFF. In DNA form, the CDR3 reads TGTGCCATCGGTGAGTTAAGTTATGAGCAGTTCTTC.

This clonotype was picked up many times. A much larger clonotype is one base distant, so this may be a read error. CDR3 DNA sequence: TGTGCCAGCAGTTACTCGTCGAGCGGGAGGGCCCCAGATACGCAGTATTTT. Encoded protein: CASSYSSSGRAPDTQYF. This chain joins TRBV6-6 and TRBJ2-3; 10 nucleotides line up with TRBD2. The V gene's germline CDR1 is MNHNY and CDR2 SVGAGI (reference sequence). The CDR3 spans 17 residues. Trimming took 0 bases from V and 4 from J; bases not matched to a gene: 7.

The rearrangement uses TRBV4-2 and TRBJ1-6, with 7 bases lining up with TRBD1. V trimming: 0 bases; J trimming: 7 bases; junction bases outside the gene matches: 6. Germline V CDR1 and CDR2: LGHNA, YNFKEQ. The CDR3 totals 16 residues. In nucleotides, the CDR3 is TGTGCCAGCAGCCAAGATCAGGGGGTGACGAATTCACCCCTCCACTTT. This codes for CASSQDQGVTNSPLHF.

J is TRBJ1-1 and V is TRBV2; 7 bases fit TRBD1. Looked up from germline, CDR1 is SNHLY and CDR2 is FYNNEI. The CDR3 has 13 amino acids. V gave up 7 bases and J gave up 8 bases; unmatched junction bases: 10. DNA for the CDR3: TGTGCCAGCAACACCGGGACAGCGGGGGAAGCTTTCTTT. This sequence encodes CASNTGTAGEAFF.

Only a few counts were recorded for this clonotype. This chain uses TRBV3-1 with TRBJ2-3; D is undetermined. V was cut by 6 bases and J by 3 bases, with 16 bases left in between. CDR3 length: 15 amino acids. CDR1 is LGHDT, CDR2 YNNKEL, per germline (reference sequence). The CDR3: CASSPGGVRTDTQYF. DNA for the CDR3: TGTGCCAGCAGTCCCGGTGGGGTAAGGACAGATACGCAGTATTTT.

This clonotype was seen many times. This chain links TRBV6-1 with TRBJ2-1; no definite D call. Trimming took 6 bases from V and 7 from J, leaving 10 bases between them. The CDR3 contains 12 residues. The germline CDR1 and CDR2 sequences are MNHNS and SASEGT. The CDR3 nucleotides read TGTGCCAGCAGCCCGATCACGAATGAGCAGTTCTTC. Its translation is CASSPITNEQFF.

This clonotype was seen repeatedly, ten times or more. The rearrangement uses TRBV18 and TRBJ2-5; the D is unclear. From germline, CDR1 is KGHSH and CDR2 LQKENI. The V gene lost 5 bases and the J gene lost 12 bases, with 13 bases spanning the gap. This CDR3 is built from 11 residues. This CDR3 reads CASSSRGSEYF. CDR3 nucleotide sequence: TGTGCCAGCTCATCGCGTGGCAGCGAGTACTTC.

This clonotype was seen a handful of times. DNA for the CDR3: TGCGCCAGCAGCTTCGGGAACCCGACGGCCTCCTACGAGCAGTACTTC. This translates into CASSFGNPTASYEQYF. This chain links TRBV5-1 with TRBJ2-7; weak D call: TRBD2 (5 bases). The CDR3 length is 16 residues. The germline V gene encodes CDR1 SGHRS and CDR2 YFSETQ. With 2 bases removed from V and 0 bases from J, the gap between germline ends came to 15 bases.

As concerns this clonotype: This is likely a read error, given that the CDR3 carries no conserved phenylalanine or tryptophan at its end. The CDR3 sequence is CASSPTSSMTEAFC. The CDR3 DNA follows: TGTGCCAGCAGCCCCACGTCGAGTATGACTGAAGCTTTCTGT. The chain joins TRBV12-3 or TRBV12-4 to TRBJ1-1; no reliable D call. V shed 6 bases and J shed 5 bases, with 16 bases lying between them. This CDR3 contains 14 residues.

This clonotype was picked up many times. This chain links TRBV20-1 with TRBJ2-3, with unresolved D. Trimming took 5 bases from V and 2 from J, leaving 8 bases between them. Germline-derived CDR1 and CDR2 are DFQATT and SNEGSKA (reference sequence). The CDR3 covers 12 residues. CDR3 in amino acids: CSASNDTDTQYF. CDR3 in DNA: TGCAGTGCTTCTAACGACACAGATACGCAGTATTTT.

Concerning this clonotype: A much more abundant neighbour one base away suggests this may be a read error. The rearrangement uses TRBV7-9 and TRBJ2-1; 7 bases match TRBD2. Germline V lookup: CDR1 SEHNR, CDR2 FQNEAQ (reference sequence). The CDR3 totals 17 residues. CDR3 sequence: CASSLIGGRGSYDEQFF. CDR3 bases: TGTGCCAGCAGCTTGATCGGCGGGAGAGGCTCCTACGATGAGCAGTTCTTC. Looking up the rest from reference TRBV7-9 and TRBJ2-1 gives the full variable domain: DTGVSQNPRHKITKRGQNVTFRCDPISEHNRLYWYRQTLGQGPEFLTYFQNEAQLEKSRLLSDRFSAERPKGSFSTLEIQRTEQGDSAMYLCASSLIGGRGSYDEQFFGPGTRLTVL.